The rows below give T cell receptor beta chains drawn from one sample of a study of blood T cell repertoires in COVID-19. The method was immunoSEQ multiplex PCR; TCRdb's version includes in-frame clones alone and lacks a portion of them. In the table there are tens of thousands of clones, 89% of which are singletons. Sequencing used peripheral blood. These receptors all stem from a woman aged 55-70 years with COVID-19, enrolled during active disease. Both conserved end residues are part of each CDR3. Each record gives: clone size, V gene, J gene, D gene, CDR3 protein, CDR3 DNA. D genes are given only for firm matches. Not all rows give a size; the values are once, few, many and, for expanded clones, a class.

once,TRBV7-2,TRBJ2-2,TRBD2,CASSLTSGIGWGNTGELFF,TGTGCCAGCAGCTTAACTAGCGGGATCGGATGGGGGAACACCGGGGAGCTGTTTTTT
NA,TRBV7-9,TRBJ2-3,NA,CASSLEGDTQYF,TGTGCCAGCAGCTTAGAGGGGGATACGCAGTATTTT
NA,TRBV25-1,TRBJ2-1,TRBD2,CASSELLADYNEQFF,TGTGCCAGCAGTGAATTACTAGCGGACTACAATGAGCAGTTCTTC
NA,TRBV19,TRBJ2-3,TRBD1,CASTGTGGADTQYF,TGTGCCAGTACCGGGACAGGGGGAGCCGATACGCAGTATTTT
NA,TRBV12-3/TRBV12-4,TRBJ1-1,NA,CASIKNTEAFF,TGTGCCAGCATTAAGAACACTGAAGCTTTCTTT
NA,TRBV19,TRBJ1-5,NA,CASSAPGPYYSNQPQHF,TGTGCCAGTAGTGCTCCAGGTCCCTATTATAGCAATCAGCCCCAGCATTTT
NA,TRBV14,TRBJ2-7,NA,CASSQTGGATYEQYF,TGTGCCAGCAGCCAAACAGGTGGGGCTACCTACGAGCAGTACTTC
NA,TRBV5-1,TRBJ2-5,TRBD1,CASRLQGQETQYF,TGCGCCAGCAGGTTACAGGGGCAAGAGACCCAGTACTTC
NA,TRBV7-9,TRBJ1-5,NA,CASSPDRNQPQHF,TGTGCCAGCAGCCCGGACAGAAATCAGCCCCAGCATTTT
NA,TRBV6-5,TRBJ1-5,TRBD1,CASSNDRVEQPQHF,TGTGCCAGCAGTAACGACAGGGTAGAACAGCCCCAGCATTTT
NA,TRBV30,TRBJ2-1,TRBD2,CAWSVGLAGHNEQFF,TGTGCCTGGAGTGTGGGACTAGCGGGACACAATGAGCAGTTCTTC
NA,TRBV6-5,TRBJ2-7,TRBD2,CASSYSGTGGSYEQYF,TGTGCCAGCAGTTACTCAGGAACGGGAGGTTCCTACGAGCAGTACTTC
NA,TRBV30,TRBJ1-1,TRBD1,CAWSVQGDTEAFF,TGTGCCTGGAGTGTTCAGGGGGACACTGAAGCTTTCTTT
NA,TRBV5-4,TRBJ1-2,NA,CASSLGGETNYGYTF,TGTGCCAGCAGCCTGGGGGGGGAGACCAACTATGGCTACACCTTC
NA,TRBV2,TRBJ1-5,NA,CASSGRETNQPQHF,TGTGCCAGCAGTGGTAGGGAGACCAATCAGCCCCAGCATTTT
NA,TRBV10-3,TRBJ1-2,TRBD1,CAISDQWGQGGYGYTF,TGTGCCATCAGTGACCAATGGGGACAGGGTGGCTATGGCTACACCTTC
NA,TRBV9,TRBJ2-7,NA,CASSVEGTTYEQYF,TGTGCCAGCAGCGTAGAAGGGACAACTTACGAGCAGTACTTC
once,TRBV4-3,TRBJ1-1,NA,CASSQDRGGNTEAFF,TGCGCCAGCAGCCAAGATCGGGGAGGGAACACTGAAGCTTTCTTT
NA,TRBV6-2/TRBV6-3,TRBJ2-3,TRBD2,CASSSLAGGGTDTQYF,TGTGCCAGCAGTTCTTTAGCGGGAGGTGGCACAGATACGCAGTATTTT
NA,TRBV25-1,TRBJ2-3,NA,CASGSTGTDTQYF,TGTGCCAGCGGAAGCACAGGGACAGATACGCAGTATTTT
NA,TRBV19,TRBJ1-5,TRBD1,CASSMGTGGFQPQHF,TGTGCCAGTAGTATGGGGACAGGGGGGTTTCAGCCCCAGCATTTT
NA,TRBV7-2,TRBJ2-5,TRBD2,CASSRRLAGGEETQYF,TGTGCCAGCAGCCGCCGACTAGCGGGGGGGGAGGAGACCCAGTACTTC
NA,TRBV9,TRBJ1-1,NA,CASSGQPNTEAFF,TGTGCCAGCAGCGGACAGCCGAACACTGAAGCTTTCTTT
once,TRBV27,TRBJ2-5,TRBD2,CASSSRTSGRETQYF,TGTGCCAGCAGTTCCCGGACTAGCGGGAGAGAGACCCAGTACTTC
once,TRBV7-9,TRBJ1-1,NA,CASSKYFDTEAFF,TGTGCCAGCAGCAAATACTTTGACACTGAAGCTTTCTTT
NA,TRBV15,TRBJ2-1,NA,CATSRGQSDNEQFF,TGTGCCACCAGCAGAGGACAGTCCGACAATGAGCAGTTCTTC
NA,TRBV5-1,TRBJ1-5,TRBD1,CASSLAGGINQPQHF,TGCGCCAGCAGCTTGGCAGGGGGCATCAATCAGCCCCAGCATTTT
NA,TRBV4-3,TRBJ2-7,TRBD1,CASSQLTGTGASEQYF,TGCGCCAGCAGCCAACTTACCGGGACAGGGGCGTCCGAGCAGTACTTC
NA,TRBV27,TRBJ2-2,TRBD2,CASIAGGNTGELFF,TGTGCCAGCATTGCGGGAGGGAACACCGGGGAGCTGTTTTTT
NA,TRBV9,TRBJ1-2,NA,CASSKGLPNYGYTF,TGTGCCAGCAGCAAGGGACTGCCCAACTATGGCTACACCTTC
NA,TRBV27,TRBJ2-2,NA,CASSLLGGYTGELFF,TGTGCCAGCAGTTTACTAGGCGGGTACACCGGGGAGCTGTTTTTT
once,TRBV19,TRBJ1-5,NA,CASSFGTGGPQHF,TGTGCCAGTAGTTTCGGGACCGGGGGGCCCCAGCATTTT
NA,TRBV27,TRBJ1-2,TRBD1,CATSDRGEYGYTF,TGTGCCACTTCGGACAGGGGCGAATATGGCTACACCTTC
once,TRBV6-6,TRBJ2-5,NA,CASGATGGETQYF,TGTGCCAGCGGAGCGACAGGTGGAGAGACCCAGTACTTC
NA,TRBV4-3,TRBJ2-7,TRBD1,CASSPTGTGTYEQYF,TGCGCCAGCAGCCCAACCGGGACAGGGACGTACGAGCAGTACTTC
NA,TRBV21-1,TRBJ2-1,NA,CASNKERSGRAHEQFF,TGTGCCAGCAACAAAGAAAGGAGCGGGAGGGCCCATGAGCAGTTCTTC
NA,TRBV5-4,TRBJ2-5,TRBD1,CASSLDRGSSWETQYF,TGTGCCAGCAGCCTGGACAGGGGATCGTCGTGGGAGACCCAGTACTTC
NA,TRBV7-2,TRBJ1-2,NA,CASSLAPGPYSNYGYTF,TGTGCCAGCAGCTTAGCCCCAGGGCCCTACTCTAACTATGGCTACACCTTC
NA,TRBV28,TRBJ2-1,TRBD1,CASSFWTGNNEQFF,TGTGCCAGCAGTTTCTGGACAGGGAACAATGAGCAGTTCTTC
once,TRBV29-1,TRBJ2-2,TRBD2,CSVTTSVNTGELFF,TGCAGCGTTACCACTAGCGTGAACACCGGGGAGCTGTTTTTT
NA,TRBV10-1,TRBJ2-5,TRBD2,CASSPNSGLDQETQYF,TGCGCCAGCAGCCCTAATAGCGGGTTAGACCAAGAGACCCAGTACTTC
once,TRBV9,TRBJ1-4,NA,CASSVGGFNEKLFF,TGTGCCAGCAGCGTAGGAGGGTTTAATGAAAAACTGTTTTTT
NA,TRBV3-1/TRBV3-2,TRBJ2-2,NA,CASSHANSNTGELFF,TGTGCCAGCAGCCATGCTAACAGCAACACCGGGGAGCTGTTTTTT
NA,TRBV10-3,TRBJ2-1,TRBD2,CAISELRLAGVKQFF,TGTGCCATCAGTGAGTTAAGGCTAGCGGGAGTAAAGCAGTTCTTC
once,TRBV7-2,TRBJ1-5,NA,CASSLQGRQPQHF,TGTGCCAGCAGCTTACAGGGCCGTCAGCCCCAGCATTTT
NA,TRBV2,TRBJ1-6,NA,CASKTASEGALHF,TGTGCCAGCAAGACGGCCTCCGAGGGCGCTCTCCACTTT
NA,TRBV7-9,TRBJ1-3,NA,CASSAPSRSGNTIYF,TGTGCCAGCAGCGCCCCAAGCCGCTCTGGAAACACCATATATTTT
NA,TRBV7-2,TRBJ2-3,TRBD1,CASSFTGGTDTQYF,TGTGCCAGCAGCTTTACAGGGGGCACAGATACGCAGTATTTT
NA,TRBV5-1,TRBJ2-3,TRBD2,CASSSEGLAADTQYF,TGCGCCAGCAGCTCGGAGGGACTAGCGGCAGATACGCAGTATTTT
NA,TRBV28,TRBJ2-4,NA,CASTRGFGIQYF,TGTGCCAGCACCCGAGGATTCGGCATTCAGTACTTC
NA,TRBV7-8,TRBJ1-4,NA,CASSLAAAAEKLFF,TGTGCCAGCAGCTTAGCGGCGGCAGCTGAAAAACTGTTTTTT